This T cell receptor (beta chain) derives from a study of T cell changes during pregnancy in multiple sclerosis. Generated by immunoSEQ multiplex PCR, the TCRdb table keeps only in-frame clones and is missing some. The sample yields some 89,000 clones, approximately 94% seen once. This CDR3 is built from 16 residues. The germline V gene encodes CDR1 SGHRS and CDR2 YFSETQ. V trimming: 0 bases; J trimming: 1 base; junction bases outside the gene matches: 6. The chain recombines TRBV5-1 with TRBJ2-5, with 7 bases aligning to TRBD2. This specimen consisted of peripheral blood, obtained in the third trimester of pregnancy. This clonotype was obtained from a female donor with multiple sclerosis, enrolled in a pregnancy study. For the CDR3, the DNA is TGCGCCAGCAGCTTGGGCCCAGCGGGGAGCCAAGAGACCCAGTACTTC. Translated, it gives CASSLGPAGSQETQYF.